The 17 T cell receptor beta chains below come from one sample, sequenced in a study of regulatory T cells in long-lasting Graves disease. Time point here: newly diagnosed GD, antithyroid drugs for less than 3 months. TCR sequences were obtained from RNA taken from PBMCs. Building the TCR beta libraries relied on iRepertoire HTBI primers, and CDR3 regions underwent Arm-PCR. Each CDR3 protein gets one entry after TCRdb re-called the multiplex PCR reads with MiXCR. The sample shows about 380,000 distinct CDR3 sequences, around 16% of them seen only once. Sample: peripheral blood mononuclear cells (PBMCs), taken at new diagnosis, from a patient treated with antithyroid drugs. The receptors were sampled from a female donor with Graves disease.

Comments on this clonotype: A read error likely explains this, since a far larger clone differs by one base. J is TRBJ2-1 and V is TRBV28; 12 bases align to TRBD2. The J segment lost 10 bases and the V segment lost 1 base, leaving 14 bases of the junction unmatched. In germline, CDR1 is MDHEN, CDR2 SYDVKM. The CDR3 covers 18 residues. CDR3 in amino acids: CASSLYVRASGRGYEQFF. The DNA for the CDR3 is TGTGCCAGCAGTTTATACGTCCGGGCTAGCGGGAGGGGTTACGAGCAGTTCTTC.

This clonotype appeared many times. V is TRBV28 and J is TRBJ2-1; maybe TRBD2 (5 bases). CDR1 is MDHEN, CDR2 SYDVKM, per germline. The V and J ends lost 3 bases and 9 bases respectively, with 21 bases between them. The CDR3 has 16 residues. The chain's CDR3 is CASSLGSGPRFSEQFF. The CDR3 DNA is TGTGCCAGCAGTTTGGGAAGCGGCCCTAGATTTAGTGAGCAGTTCTTC.

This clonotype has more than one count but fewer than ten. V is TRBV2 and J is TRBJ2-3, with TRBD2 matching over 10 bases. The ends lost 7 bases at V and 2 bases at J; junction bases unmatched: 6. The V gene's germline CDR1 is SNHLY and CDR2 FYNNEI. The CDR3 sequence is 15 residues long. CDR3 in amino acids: CASKALAGATDTQYF. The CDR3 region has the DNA TGTGCCAGCAAGGCGCTAGCGGGGGCCACAGATACGCAGTATTTT.

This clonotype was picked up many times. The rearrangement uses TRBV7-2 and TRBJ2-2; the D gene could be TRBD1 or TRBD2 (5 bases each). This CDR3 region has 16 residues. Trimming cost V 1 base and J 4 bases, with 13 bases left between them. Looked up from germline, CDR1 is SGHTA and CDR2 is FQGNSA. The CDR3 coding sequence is TGTGCCAGCAGCTTAGTTGTCAGGGCGGGCACCGGGGAGCTGTTTTTT. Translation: CASSLVVRAGTGELFF.

The CDR3 DNA sequence: TGTGCCATCAGGACGGGACAGGCCGTATATTCACCCCTCCACTTT. Protein product: CAIRTGQAVYSPLHF. The genes are TRBV10-3 and TRBJ1-6; TRBD1 matches at 8 bases. V gave up 6 bases and J gave up 8 bases; unmatched junction bases: 9. CDR3 length: 15 amino acids. Germline V gene data show CDR1 as ENHRY and CDR2 as SYGVKD.

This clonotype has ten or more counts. CDR3 in amino acids: CASSSPLGKASGGGTSTDTQYF. CDR3 DNA sequence: TGTGCCAGCAGTTCCCCCCTGGGCAAGGCTAGCGGGGGCGGAACTAGCACAGATACGCAGTATTTT. V is TRBV12-3 or TRBV12-4 and J is TRBJ2-3; TRBD2 matches at 10 bases. The CDR3 spans 22 residues. Trimming cost V 4 bases and J 0 bases; bases outside gene matches: 22.

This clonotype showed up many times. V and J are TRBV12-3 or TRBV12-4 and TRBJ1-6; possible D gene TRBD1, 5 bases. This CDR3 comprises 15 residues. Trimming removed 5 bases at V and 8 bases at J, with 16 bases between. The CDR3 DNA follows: TGTGCCAGCAGTGAAGAGGGTCAGGGCGATTCACCCCTCCACTTT. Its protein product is CASSEEGQGDSPLHF.

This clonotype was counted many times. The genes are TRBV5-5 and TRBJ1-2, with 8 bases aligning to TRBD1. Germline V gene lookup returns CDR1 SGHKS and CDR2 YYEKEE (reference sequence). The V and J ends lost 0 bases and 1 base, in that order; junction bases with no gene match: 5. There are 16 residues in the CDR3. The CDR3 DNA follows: TGTGCCAGCAGCTTGGCCGGTGACAGGGGTAACTATGGCTACACCTTC. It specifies CASSLAGDRGNYGYTF. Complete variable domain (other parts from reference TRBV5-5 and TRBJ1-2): DAGVTQSPTHLIKTRGQQVTLRCSPISGHKSVSWYQQVLGQGPQFIFQYYEKEERGRGNFPDRFSARQFPNYSSELNVNALLLGDSALYLCASSLAGDRGNYGYTFGSGTRLTVV.

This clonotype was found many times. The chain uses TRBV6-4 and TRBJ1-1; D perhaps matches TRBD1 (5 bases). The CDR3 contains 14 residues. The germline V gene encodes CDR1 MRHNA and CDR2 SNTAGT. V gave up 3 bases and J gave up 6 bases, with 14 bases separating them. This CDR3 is CASSEWAGNPEAFF. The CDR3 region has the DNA TGTGCCAGCAGTGAATGGGCAGGGAATCCTGAAGCTTTCTTT.

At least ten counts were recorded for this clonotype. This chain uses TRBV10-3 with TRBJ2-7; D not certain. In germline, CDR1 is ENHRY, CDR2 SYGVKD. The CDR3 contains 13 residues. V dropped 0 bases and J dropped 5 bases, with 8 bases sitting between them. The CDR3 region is CAISESADNEQYF. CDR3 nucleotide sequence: TGTGCCATCAGTGAGTCAGCCGACAACGAGCAGTACTTC.

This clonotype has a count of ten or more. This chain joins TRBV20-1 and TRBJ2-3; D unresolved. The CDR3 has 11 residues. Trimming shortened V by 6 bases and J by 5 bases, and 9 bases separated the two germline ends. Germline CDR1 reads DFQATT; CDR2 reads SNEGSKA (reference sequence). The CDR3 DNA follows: TGCAGTGCCCCCCTGGGAGATACGCAGTATTTT. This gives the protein CSAPLGDTQYF.

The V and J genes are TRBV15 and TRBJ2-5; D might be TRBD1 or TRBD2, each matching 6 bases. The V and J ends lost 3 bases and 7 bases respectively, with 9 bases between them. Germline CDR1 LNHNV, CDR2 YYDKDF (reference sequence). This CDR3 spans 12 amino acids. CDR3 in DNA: TGTGCCACCAGCAGGGAGGGGGGGACCCAGTACTTC. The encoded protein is CATSREGGTQYF.

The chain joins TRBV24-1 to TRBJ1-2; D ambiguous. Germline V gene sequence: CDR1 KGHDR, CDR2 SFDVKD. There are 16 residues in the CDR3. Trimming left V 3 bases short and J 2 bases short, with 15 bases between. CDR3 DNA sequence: TGTGCCACCAGTGATAGAGACGGGAGTATCAACTATGGCTACACCTTC. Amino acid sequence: CATSDRDGSINYGYTF.

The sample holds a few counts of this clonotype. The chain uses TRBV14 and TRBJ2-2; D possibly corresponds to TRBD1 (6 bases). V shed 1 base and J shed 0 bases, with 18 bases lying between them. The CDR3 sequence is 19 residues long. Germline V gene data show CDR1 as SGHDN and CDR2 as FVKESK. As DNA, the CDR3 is TGTGCCAGCAGCCAAGGGTACAGGGCTGGATTTACGAACACCGGGGAGCTGTTTTTT. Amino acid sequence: CASSQGYRAGFTNTGELFF.

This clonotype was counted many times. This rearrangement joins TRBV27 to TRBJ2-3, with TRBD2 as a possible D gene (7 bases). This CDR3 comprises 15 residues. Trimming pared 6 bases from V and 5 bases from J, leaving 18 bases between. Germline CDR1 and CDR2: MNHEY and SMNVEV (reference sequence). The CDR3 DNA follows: TGTGCCAGCAGCTGGGCCGGAGGGGGGGGAGATACGCAGTATTTT. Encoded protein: CASSWAGGGGDTQYF.

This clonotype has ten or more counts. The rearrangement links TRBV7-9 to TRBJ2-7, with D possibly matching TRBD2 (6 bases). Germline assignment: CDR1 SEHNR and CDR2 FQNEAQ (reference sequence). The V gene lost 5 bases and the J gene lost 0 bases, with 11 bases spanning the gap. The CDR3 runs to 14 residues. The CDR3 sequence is CASSVTGDSYEQYF. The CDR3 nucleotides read TGTGCCAGCAGCGTCACGGGAGACTCCTACGAGCAGTACTTC. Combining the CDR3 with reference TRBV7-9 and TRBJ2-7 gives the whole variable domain DTGVSQNPRHKITKRGQNVTFRCDPISEHNRLYWYRQTLGQGPEFLTYFQNEAQLEKSRLLSDRFSAERPKGSFSTLEIQRTEQGDSAMYLCASSVTGDSYEQYFGPGTRLTVT.

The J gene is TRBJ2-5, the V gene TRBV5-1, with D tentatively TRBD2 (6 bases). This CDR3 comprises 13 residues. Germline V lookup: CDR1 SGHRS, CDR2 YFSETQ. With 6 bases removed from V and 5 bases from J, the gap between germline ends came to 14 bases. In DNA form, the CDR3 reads TGCGCCAGCACCGAAGGCCGGGGGGAGACCCAGTACTTC. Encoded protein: CASTEGRGETQYF.